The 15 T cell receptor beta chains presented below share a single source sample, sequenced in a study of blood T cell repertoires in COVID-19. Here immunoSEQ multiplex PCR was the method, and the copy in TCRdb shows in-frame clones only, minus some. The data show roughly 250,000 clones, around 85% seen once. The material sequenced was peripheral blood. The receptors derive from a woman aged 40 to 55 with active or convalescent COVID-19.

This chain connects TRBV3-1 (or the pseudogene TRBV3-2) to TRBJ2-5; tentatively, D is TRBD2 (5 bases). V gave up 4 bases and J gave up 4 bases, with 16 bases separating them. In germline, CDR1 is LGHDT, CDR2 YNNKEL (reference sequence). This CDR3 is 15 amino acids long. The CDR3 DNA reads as TGTGCCAGCAGCCGAAGTCCGGGGTCAGGAGAGACCCAGTACTTC. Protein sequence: CASSRSPGSGETQYF.

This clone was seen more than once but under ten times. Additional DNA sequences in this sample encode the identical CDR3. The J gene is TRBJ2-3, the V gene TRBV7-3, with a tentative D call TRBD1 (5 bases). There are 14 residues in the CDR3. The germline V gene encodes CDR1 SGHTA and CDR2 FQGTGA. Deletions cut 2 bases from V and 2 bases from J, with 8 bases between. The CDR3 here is CASSLGAATDTQYF. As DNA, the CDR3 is TGTGCCAGCAGCTTAGGGGCCGCCACAGATACGCAGTATTTT. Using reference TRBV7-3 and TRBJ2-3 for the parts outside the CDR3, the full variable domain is GAGVSQTPSNKVTEKGKYVELRCDPISGHTALYWYRQSLGQGPEFLIYFQGTGAADDSGLPNDRFFAVRPEGSVSTLKIQRTERGDSAVYLCASSLGAATDTQYFGPGTRLTVL.

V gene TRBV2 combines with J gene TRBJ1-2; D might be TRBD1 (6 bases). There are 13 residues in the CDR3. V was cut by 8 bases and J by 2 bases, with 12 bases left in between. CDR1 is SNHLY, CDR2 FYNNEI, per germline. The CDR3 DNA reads TGTGCCAGCCGGTGGGGGCAAAACTATGGCTACACCTTC. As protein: CASRWGQNYGYTF.

CDR3 amino acids: CASSPQQTSTDTQYF. In DNA, the CDR3 is TGTGCCAGCTCACCACAGCAGACAAGCACAGATACGCAGTATTTT. The genes are TRBV18 and TRBJ2-3; the D is unclear. This CDR3 has 15 residues. From germline, CDR1 is KGHSH and CDR2 LQKENI. The ends were cut back, 1 base at V and 0 bases at J, with 8 bases in the middle.

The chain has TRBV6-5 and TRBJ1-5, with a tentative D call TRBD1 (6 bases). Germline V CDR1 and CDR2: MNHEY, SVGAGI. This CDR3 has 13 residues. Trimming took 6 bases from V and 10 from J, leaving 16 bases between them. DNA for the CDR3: TGTGCCAGCAGGCCACAGGGTAATGATCCCCAGCATTTT. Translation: CASRPQGNDPQHF.

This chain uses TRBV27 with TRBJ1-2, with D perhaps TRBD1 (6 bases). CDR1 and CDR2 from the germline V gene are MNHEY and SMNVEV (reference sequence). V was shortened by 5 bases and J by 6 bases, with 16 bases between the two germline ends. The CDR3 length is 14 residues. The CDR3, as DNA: TGTGCCAGCAGTCTACAGGGATACGGGGATGGCTACACCTTC. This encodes CASSLQGYGDGYTF.

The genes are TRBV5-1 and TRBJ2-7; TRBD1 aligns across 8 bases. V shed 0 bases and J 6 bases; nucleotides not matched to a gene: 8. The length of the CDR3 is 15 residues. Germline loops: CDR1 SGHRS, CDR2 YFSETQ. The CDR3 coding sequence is TGCGCCAGCAGCTTGGACGGGCCAGACAGGGGCGAGCAGTACGTC. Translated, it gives CASSLDGPDRGEQYV.

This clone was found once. The CDR3 reads CASSRTVYGYTF. The CDR3 DNA reads as TGTGCCAGTAGTCGGACAGTCTATGGCTACACCTTC. The chain is built from TRBV19 and TRBJ1-2; TRBD1 might be the D (6 bases). Trimming took off 5 bases at V and 4 bases at J, with 8 bases between the two ends. The CDR3 covers 12 residues. From germline, CDR1 is LNHDA and CDR2 SQIVND (reference sequence).

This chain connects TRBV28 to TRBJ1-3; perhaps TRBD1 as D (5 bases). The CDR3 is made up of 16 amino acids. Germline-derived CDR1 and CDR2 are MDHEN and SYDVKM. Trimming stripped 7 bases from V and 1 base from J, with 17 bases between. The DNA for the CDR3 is TGTGCCAGCATTCGGAACGTGGCAGGGTCTGGAAACACCATATATTTT. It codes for CASIRNVAGSGNTIYF. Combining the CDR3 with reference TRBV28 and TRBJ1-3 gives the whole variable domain DVKVTQSSRYLVKRTGEKVFLECVQDMDHENMFWYRQDPGLGLRLIYFSYDVKMKEKGDIPEGYSVSREKKERFSLILESASTNQTSMYLCASIRNVAGSGNTIYFGEGSWLTVV.

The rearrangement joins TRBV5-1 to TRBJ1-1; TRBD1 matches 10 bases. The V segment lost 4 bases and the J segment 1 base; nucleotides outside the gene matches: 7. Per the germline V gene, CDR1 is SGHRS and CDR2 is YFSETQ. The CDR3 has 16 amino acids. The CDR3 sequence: CASSIRQGAKNTEAFF. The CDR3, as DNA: TGCGCCAGCAGCATCCGACAGGGGGCCAAGAACACTGAAGCTTTCTTT.

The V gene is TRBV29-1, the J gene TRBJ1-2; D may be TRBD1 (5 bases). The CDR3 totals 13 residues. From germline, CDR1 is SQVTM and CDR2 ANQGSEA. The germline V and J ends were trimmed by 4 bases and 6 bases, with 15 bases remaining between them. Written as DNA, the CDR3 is TGCAGCGTTGTGTATTTGGGGGAGGATGGCTACACCTTC. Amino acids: CSVVYLGEDGYTF.

The CDR3 nucleotides are TGTGCCAGCAGCTTAGAGTCGACATGGGTTTACTCTGGAAACACCATATATTTT. The encoded protein is CASSLESTWVYSGNTIYF. This rearrangement joins TRBV7-2 to TRBJ1-3, with D unresolved. CDR3 size: 18 residues. The germline V and J ends were trimmed by 1 base and 0 bases, with 16 bases remaining between them. The germline V gene encodes CDR1 SGHTA and CDR2 FQGNSA. Filled out from reference TRBV7-2 and TRBJ1-3, the complete variable domain reads GAGVSQSPSNKVTEKGKDVELRCDPISGHTALYWYRQSLGQGLEFLIYFQGNSAPDKSGLPSDRFSAERTGGSVSTLTIQRTQQEDSAVYLCASSLESTWVYSGNTIYFGEGSWLTVV.

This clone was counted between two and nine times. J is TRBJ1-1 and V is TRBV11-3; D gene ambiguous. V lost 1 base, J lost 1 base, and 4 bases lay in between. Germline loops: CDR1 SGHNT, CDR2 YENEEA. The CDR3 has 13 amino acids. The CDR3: CASSLGGNTEAFF. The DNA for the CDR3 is TGTGCCAGCAGCTTAGGAGGGAACACTGAAGCTTTCTTT.

The CDR3 region is CASSPLLPRDSLTDTQYF. The CDR3 bases are TGTGCCAGCAGTCCCCTCCTTCCCCGGGACAGTCTCACAGATACGCAGTATTTT. The genes are TRBV28 and TRBJ2-3; 7 bases line up with TRBD1. The germline V gene has CDR1 MDHEN and CDR2 SYDVKM. V was pared by 5 bases and J by 2 bases, with 16 bases of the junction left unmatched. This CDR3 is 18 amino acids long.

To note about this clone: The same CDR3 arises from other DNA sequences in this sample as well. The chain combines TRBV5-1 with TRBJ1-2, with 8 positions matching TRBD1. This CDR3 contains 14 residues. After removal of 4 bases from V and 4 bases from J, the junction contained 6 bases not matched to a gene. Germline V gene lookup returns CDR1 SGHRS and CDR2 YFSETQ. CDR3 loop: CASSPGQGLYGYTF. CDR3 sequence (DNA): TGCGCCAGCAGCCCCGGACAGGGCCTCTATGGCTACACCTTC.